These 19 T cell receptor beta chains share one sample of origin, sequenced in a study of T cells in Graves' hyperthyroidism and ophthalmopathy. RNA transcripts gave rise to amplified TCR beta CDR3 regions. When the TCR CDR3 underwent first-round RT-PCR, the HTBI primer set was used. TCRdb re-derived calls from the multiplex PCR reads in MiXCR, one entry per CDR3 protein. The profile shows 300,000 to 450,000 distinct CDR3 sequences, roughly 14% of them singletons. The sample was blood. These receptors were taken from a man aged 25-45 years with Graves' hyperthyroidism that later progressed to Graves' ophthalmopathy.

There are many counts of this clonotype. V and J are TRBV12-3 or TRBV12-4 and TRBJ1-1, with a possible D match to TRBD1 (6 bases). This CDR3 has 14 amino acids. V was trimmed by 3 bases and J by 5 bases, leaving 13 bases between them. CDR3 in amino acids: CASSFGAGVTEAFF. The CDR3 DNA is TGTGCCAGCAGTTTTGGGGCAGGGGTAACTGAAGCTTTCTTT.

This clonotype was detected only a few times. The rearrangement links TRBV27 to TRBJ1-6; the D is unclear. Germline lookup yields CDR1 MNHEY and CDR2 SMNVEV (reference sequence). This CDR3 comprises 16 residues. V lost 6 bases to trimming and J lost 1 base, with 13 bases between them. CDR3 nucleotide sequence: TGTGCCAGCAGCAACTCCCTCCAGTCCTATAATTCACCCCTCCACTTT. Protein sequence: CASSNSLQSYNSPLHF.

Turning to this clonotype: One end of the junction does not line up with germline, which may come from a read error. The V and J genes are TRBV7-3 and TRBJ1-5; D unclear. The CDR3 loop spans 13 amino acids. Looked up from germline, CDR1 is SGHTA and CDR2 is FQGTGA. The CDR3 reads CASSFNRNQPQQF. CDR3 sequence (DNA): TGTGCCAGCAGCTTCAATCGCAATCAGCCCCAGCAGTTT.

This clonotype was counted at least ten times. This chain uses TRBV27 with TRBJ1-6; no definite D call. V lost 6 bases to trimming and J lost 5 bases, with 11 bases between them. The length of the CDR3 is 14 residues. CDR1 MNHEY and CDR2 SMNVEV come from the germline V gene (reference sequence). The CDR3 bases are TGTGCCAGCAGCCCCGGACGGAATAATTCACCCCTCCACTTT. This gives the protein CASSPGRNNSPLHF.

The table lists this clonotype with many counts. The rearrangement joins TRBV19 to TRBJ1-5; weak D call: TRBD1 (6 bases). The germline V and J ends were trimmed by 4 bases and 0 bases, with 13 bases remaining between them. Germline values: CDR1 LNHDA, CDR2 SQIVND (reference sequence). The CDR3 totals 16 residues. CDR3 nucleotides: TGTGCCAGTAGTAAACAGGGACTTACTAGCAATCAGCCCCAGCATTTT. It specifies CASSKQGLTSNQPQHF.

The genes are TRBV5-6 and TRBJ2-7; 9 bases are a match to TRBD1. Germline V CDR1 and CDR2: SGHDT, YYEEEE. V shed 4 bases and J 5 bases; nucleotides not matched to a gene: 13. This CDR3 spans 16 amino acids. The CDR3 DNA reads TGTGCCAGCAGCCCGGAGGGTGGGACAGGGATTGACGAGCAGTACTTC. Its protein is CASSPEGGTGIDEQYF.

There are a few counts of this clonotype. The V gene is TRBV3-1, the J gene TRBJ2-7; D uncertain. This CDR3 is 13 amino acids long. V was cut by 2 bases and J by 3 bases, with 8 bases left in between. The germline CDR1 and CDR2 sequences are LGHDT and YNNKEL (reference sequence). The DNA for the CDR3 is TGTGCCAGCAGCCAACCCTACGGCTACGAGCAGTACTTC. Its translation is CASSQPYGYEQYF.

A few counts support this clonotype. The rearrangement links TRBV6-4 to TRBJ1-4, with D perhaps matching TRBD1 (6 bases). The CDR3 is made up of 13 amino acids. Trimming removed 5 bases at V and 7 bases at J, with 11 bases between. Germline CDR1 MRHNA, CDR2 SNTAGT. The CDR3 reads CASSPTGFEKLFF. The CDR3 DNA reads as TGTGCCAGCAGTCCGACAGGTTTTGAAAAACTGTTTTTT.

This chain links TRBV20-1 with TRBJ2-5; TRBD2 matches 13 bases. Germline loops: CDR1 DFQATT, CDR2 SNEGSKA (reference sequence). V was pared by 2 bases and J by 4 bases, with 7 bases of the junction left unmatched. The CDR3 is made up of 16 amino acids. The CDR3 bases are TGCAGTGCTAGACTACTAGCGGGGGGGCAAGGAGAGACCCAGTACTTC. Amino acids: CSARLLAGGQGETQYF.

The sample holds many counts of this clonotype. The chain employs TRBV30 and TRBJ2-5; perhaps TRBD2 as D (6 bases). This CDR3 is 15 amino acids long. Germline V gives CDR1 GTSNPN, CDR2 SVGIG (reference sequence). V was cut by 2 bases and J by 0 bases, with 13 bases left in between. The CDR3 nucleotides read TGTGCCTGGAGTCCATTAGCGGCGTACCAAGAGACCCAGTACTTC. Residues: CAWSPLAAYQETQYF.

The chain combines TRBV5-4 with TRBJ1-1; 7 nucleotides line up with TRBD1. This CDR3 region has 15 residues. After removal of 0 bases from V and 2 bases from J, the junction contained 4 bases not matched to a gene. Germline V CDR1 and CDR2: SGHNT, YYREEE (reference sequence). CDR3 in DNA: TGTGCCAGCAGCTTGGACAGGGGACCTAACACTGAAGCTTTCTTT. Protein sequence: CASSLDRGPNTEAFF.

This clonotype was detected ten times or more. This sequence joins TRBV6-2 or TRBV6-3 and TRBJ1-1; no firm D call. Germline CDR1 and CDR2: MNHEY and SVGEGT. V was clipped by 6 bases and J by 1 base, with 6 bases between them. The CDR3 is made up of 12 amino acids. The CDR3 region is CASSNRNTEAFF. CDR3 sequence (DNA): TGTGCCAGCAGCAACAGGAACACTGAAGCTTTCTTT.

The chain has TRBV12-5 and TRBJ1-4; tentatively, D is TRBD1 (6 bases). V was pared by 6 bases and J by 15 bases, with 14 bases between. This CDR3 comprises 11 residues. Looked up from germline, CDR1 is LGHNT and CDR2 is FRNRAP. The CDR3 region has the DNA TGTGCTAGTGGCTCGGACAGTAGTGTGTTTTTT. It codes for CASGSDSSVFF.

In the case of this clonotype: This clone may be a read error of a much larger clone one base away. The V and J genes are TRBV12-3 or TRBV12-4 and TRBJ2-3; maybe TRBD2 (6 bases). This CDR3 is built from 15 residues. The CDR3 nucleotides read TGTGTCAGCAGTTTAGTTGCGGGGCTCACAGATACGCAGTATTTT. Translation gives CVSSLVAGLTDTQYF.

The V and J genes are TRBV30 and TRBJ2-5; D not certain. This CDR3 spans 11 amino acids. Trimming shortened V by 4 bases and J by 5 bases, and 8 bases separated the two germline ends. Per the germline V gene, CDR1 is GTSNPN and CDR2 is SVGIG (reference sequence). The CDR3 DNA is TGTGCCTGGACCCACCTGGAGACCCAGTACTTC. Translating gives CAWTHLETQYF. Together with reference TRBV30 and TRBJ2-5, the CDR3 gives the full variable domain: SQTIHQWPATLVQPVGSPLSLECTVEGTSNPNLYWYRQAAGRGLQLLFYSVGIGQISSEVPQNLSASRPQDRQFILSSKKLLLSDSGFYLCAWTHLETQYFGPGTRLLVL.

The chain joins TRBV5-1 to TRBJ1-2; no clear D gene. Germline CDR1 and CDR2: SGHRS and YFSETQ. CDR3 length equals 12 residues. The V end lost 5 bases, the J end lost 7 bases, and 12 bases lay between the germline ends. This CDR3 reads CASRAEGIGYTF. The CDR3 DNA sequence: TGCGCCAGCAGGGCAGAGGGAATTGGCTACACCTTC.

This clonotype has a handful of counts. The chain recombines TRBV7-9 with TRBJ2-7; TRBD1 is a possible D gene (5 bases). This CDR3 spans 15 amino acids. V lost 0 bases to trimming and J lost 3 bases, with 12 bases between them. CDR1 and CDR2 (germline): SEHNR, FQNEAQ (reference sequence). The CDR3 DNA reads as TGTGCCAGCAGCTTAGCAGGGGTCCTGAGCTACGAGCAGTACTTC. This gives the protein CASSLAGVLSYEQYF.

This clonotype was seen repeatedly, ten times or more. The chain carries TRBV7-8 and TRBJ2-1, with 11 bases identical to TRBD2. Germline-derived CDR1 and CDR2 are SGHVS and FQNEAQ. There are 15 residues in the CDR3. The V and J ends lost 5 bases and 10 bases, in that order; junction bases with no gene match: 10. The CDR3 DNA reads TGTGCCAGCAGCGCCCTAGCGGGGGGCCTCGGGGAGCAGTTCTTC. It encodes CASSALAGGLGEQFF.

Many counts were recorded for this clonotype. The chain combines TRBV28 with TRBJ2-5; 7 nucleotides align to TRBD1. CDR1 is MDHEN and CDR2 is SYDVKM in the germline V gene. Germline trimming cut 10 bases from V and 12 bases from J; bases unmatched to any gene: 14. This CDR3 has 12 amino acids. The CDR3 DNA is TGTGCCACCATAGACAGGGAATTGTCGGAGTACTTC. Protein sequence: CATIDRELSEYF.